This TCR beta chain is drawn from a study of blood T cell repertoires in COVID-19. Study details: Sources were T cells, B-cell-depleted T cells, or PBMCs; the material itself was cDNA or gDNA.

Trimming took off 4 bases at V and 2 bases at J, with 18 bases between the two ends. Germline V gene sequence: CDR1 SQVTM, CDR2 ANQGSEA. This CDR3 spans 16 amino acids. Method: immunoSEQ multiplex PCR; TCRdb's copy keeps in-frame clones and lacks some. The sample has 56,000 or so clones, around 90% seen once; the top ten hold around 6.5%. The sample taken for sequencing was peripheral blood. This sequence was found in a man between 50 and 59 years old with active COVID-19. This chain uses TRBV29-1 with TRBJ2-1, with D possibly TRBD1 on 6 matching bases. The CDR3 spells CSVATGFSYTYNEQFF. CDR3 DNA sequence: TGCAGCGTTGCAACAGGGTTCTCCTACACCTACAATGAGCAGTTCTTC.